The next 5 T cell receptor beta chains were all read from a single sample in a study of shared clonotypes between healthy human individuals. The data were produced by immunoSEQ multiplex PCR, yet TCRdb's version contains in-frame clones alone and is incomplete. The sample shows roughly 450,000 clones, approximately 79% of them seen only once. Sample: PBMCs. Receptors were obtained from a woman between 40 and 50 years old in good health. Some clones in this sample may be carry-over from other donors' samples.

The CDR3 spells CASSLRQTGTEPYEQYF. The CDR3 DNA reads as TGTGCCAGCAGTTTAAGGCAAACCGGGACGGAACCCTACGAGCAGTACTTC. The chain combines TRBV27 with TRBJ2-7, with D perhaps matching TRBD1 or TRBD2 (5 bases each). V dropped 2 bases and J dropped 2 bases, with 19 bases sitting between them. The CDR3 is 17 residues long. CDR1 is MNHEY and CDR2 is SMNVEV in the germline V gene (reference sequence).

As to this clone: This may come from a read error, since a much larger clone is one base off. The rearrangement joins TRBV11-3 to TRBJ2-3; D is unresolved. Deletions cut 0 bases from V and 4 bases from J, with 5 bases between. CDR1 and CDR2 from the germline V gene are SGHNT and YENEEA. The CDR3 runs 13 residues. CDR3 in DNA: TGTGCCAGCAGCTTAGATGGGGCAGATACGCAGTATTTT. Protein product: CASSLDGADTQYF.

This chain uses TRBV6-1 with TRBJ2-2, with D uncertain. The CDR3 contains 13 residues. Trimming took 6 bases from V and 0 from J, leaving 5 bases between them. Germline loops: CDR1 MNHNS, CDR2 SASEGT. The CDR3 nucleotides read TGTGCCAGCAGCTGGTCGAACACCGGGGAGCTGTTTTTT. This gives the protein CASSWSNTGELFF.

V is TRBV7-2 and J is TRBJ2-5; TRBD2 aligns across 7 bases. Germline CDR1 SGHTA, CDR2 FQGNSA. This CDR3 has 15 amino acids. Germline trimming cut 1 base from V and 3 bases from J; bases unmatched to any gene: 5. The CDR3 loop is CASSLGPGREETQYF. CDR3 sequence (DNA): TGTGCCAGCAGCTTAGGTCCAGGGAGGGAAGAGACCCAGTACTTC.

This clone has at least ten counts. This chain uses TRBV6-1 with TRBJ1-6; 7 bases are a match to TRBD1. Per the germline V gene, CDR1 is MNHNS and CDR2 is SASEGT. The CDR3 length is 15 residues. Germline trimming cut 11 bases from V and 5 bases from J; bases unmatched to any gene: 12. CDR3 amino acids: CAQFRRQGNNSPLHF. The CDR3 nucleotides are TGTGCCCAATTCCGCCGACAGGGCAATAATTCACCCCTCCACTTT.